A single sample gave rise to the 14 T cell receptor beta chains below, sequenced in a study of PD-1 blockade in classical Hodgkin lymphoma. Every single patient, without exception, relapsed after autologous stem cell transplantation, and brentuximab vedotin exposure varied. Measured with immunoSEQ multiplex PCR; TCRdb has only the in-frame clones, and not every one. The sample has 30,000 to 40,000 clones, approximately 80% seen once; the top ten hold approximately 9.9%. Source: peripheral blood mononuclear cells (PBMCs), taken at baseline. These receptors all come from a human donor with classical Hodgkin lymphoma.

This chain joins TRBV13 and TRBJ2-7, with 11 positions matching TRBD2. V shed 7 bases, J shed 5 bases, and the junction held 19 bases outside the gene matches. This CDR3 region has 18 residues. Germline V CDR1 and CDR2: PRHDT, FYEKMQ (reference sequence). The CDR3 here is CASTSRGLAAAGPDEQYF. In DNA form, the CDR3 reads TGTGCCAGCACCTCAAGGGGACTAGCGGCCGCCGGTCCCGACGAGCAGTACTTC.

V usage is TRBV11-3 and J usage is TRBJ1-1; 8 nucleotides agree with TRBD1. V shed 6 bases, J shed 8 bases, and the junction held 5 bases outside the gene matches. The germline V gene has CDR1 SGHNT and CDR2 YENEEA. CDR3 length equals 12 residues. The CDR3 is CASSSGGSEAFF. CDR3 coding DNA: TGTGCCAGCAGTTCAGGGGGCTCCGAAGCTTTCTTT.

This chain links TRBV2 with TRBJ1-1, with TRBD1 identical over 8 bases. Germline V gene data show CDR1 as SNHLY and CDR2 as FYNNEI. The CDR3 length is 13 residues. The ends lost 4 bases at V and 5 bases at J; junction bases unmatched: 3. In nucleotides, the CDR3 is TGTGCCAGCAGTGGGCAGGGGGCGACTGAAGCTTTCTTT. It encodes CASSGQGATEAFF. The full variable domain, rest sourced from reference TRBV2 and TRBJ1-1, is EPEVTQTPSHQVTQMGQEVILRCVPISNHLYFYWYRQILGQKVEFLVSFYNNEISEKSEIFDDQFSVERPDGSNFTLKIRSTKLEDSAMYFCASSGQGATEAFFGQGTRLTVV.

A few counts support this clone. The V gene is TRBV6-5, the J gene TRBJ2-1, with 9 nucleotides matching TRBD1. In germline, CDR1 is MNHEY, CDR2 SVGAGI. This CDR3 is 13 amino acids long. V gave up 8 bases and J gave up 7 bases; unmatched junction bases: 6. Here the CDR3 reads CASGTGGWNEQFF. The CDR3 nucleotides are TGTGCCAGCGGTACAGGGGGCTGGAATGAGCAGTTCTTC.

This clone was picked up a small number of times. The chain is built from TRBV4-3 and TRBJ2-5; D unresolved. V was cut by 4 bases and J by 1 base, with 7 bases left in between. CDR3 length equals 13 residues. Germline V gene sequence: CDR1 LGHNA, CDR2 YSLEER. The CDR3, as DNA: TGCGCCAGCAGCCCCCGACTCCAAGAGACCCAGTACTTC. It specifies CASSPRLQETQYF.

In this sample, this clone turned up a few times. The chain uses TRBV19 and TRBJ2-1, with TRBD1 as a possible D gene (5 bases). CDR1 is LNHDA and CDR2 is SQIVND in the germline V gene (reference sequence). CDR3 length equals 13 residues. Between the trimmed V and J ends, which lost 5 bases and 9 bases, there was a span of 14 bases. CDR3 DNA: TGTGCCAGTAGTTGGGGCACCACCTTTGAGCAGTTCTTC. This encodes CASSWGTTFEQFF.

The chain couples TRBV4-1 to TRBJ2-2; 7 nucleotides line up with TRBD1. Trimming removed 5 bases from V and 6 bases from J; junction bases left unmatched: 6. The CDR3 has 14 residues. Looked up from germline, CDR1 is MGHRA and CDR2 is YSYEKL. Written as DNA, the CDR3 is TGCGCCAGCAGCACGCGACAGGGATCCGGGGAGCTGTTTTTT. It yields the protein CASSTRQGSGELFF.

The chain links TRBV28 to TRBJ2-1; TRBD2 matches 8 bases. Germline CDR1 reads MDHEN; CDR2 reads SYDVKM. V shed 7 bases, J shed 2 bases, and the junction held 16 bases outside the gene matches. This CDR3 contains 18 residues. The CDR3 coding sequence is TGTGCCAGCACCCCGGCCTACCTAGCGGGCCAGACCTACAATGAGCAGTTCTTC. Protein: CASTPAYLAGQTYNEQFF.

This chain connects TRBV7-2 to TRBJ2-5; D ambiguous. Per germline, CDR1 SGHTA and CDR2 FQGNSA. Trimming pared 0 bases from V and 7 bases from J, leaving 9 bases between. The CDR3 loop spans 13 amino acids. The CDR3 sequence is CASSLAQAGTQYF. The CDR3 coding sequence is TGTGCCAGCAGCTTAGCCCAGGCCGGGACCCAGTACTTC. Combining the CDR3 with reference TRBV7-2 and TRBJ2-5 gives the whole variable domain GAGVSQSPSNKVTEKGKDVELRCDPISGHTALYWYRQSLGQGLEFLIYFQGNSAPDKSGLPSDRFSAERTGGSVSTLTIQRTQQEDSAVYLCASSLAQAGTQYFGPGTRLLVL.

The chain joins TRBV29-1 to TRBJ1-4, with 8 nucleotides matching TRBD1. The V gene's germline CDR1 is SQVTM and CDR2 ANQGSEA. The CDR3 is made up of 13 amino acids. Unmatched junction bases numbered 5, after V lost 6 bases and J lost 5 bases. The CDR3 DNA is TGCAGCGTGTCCAGGGGGCAGAATGAAAAACTGTTTTTT. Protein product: CSVSRGQNEKLFF.

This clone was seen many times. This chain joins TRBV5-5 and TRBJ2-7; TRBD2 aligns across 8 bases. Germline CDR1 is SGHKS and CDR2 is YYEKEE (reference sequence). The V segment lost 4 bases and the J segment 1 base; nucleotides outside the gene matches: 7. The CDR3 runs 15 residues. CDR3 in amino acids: CASSPQRGLSYEQYF. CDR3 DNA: TGTGCCAGCAGCCCCCAGCGGGGGCTGTCCTACGAGCAGTACTTC.

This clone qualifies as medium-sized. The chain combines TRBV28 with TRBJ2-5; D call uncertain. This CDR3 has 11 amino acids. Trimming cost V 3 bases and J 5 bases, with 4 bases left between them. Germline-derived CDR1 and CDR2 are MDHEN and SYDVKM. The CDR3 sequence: CASSFGETQYF. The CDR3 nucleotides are TGTGCCAGCAGTTTTGGGGAGACCCAGTACTTC.

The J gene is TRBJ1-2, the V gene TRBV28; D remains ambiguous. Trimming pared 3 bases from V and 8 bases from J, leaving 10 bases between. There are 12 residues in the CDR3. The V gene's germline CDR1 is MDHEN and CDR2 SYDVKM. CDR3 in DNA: TGTGCCAGCAGTTTTGGAATGGGGGGCTACACCTTC. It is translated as CASSFGMGGYTF.

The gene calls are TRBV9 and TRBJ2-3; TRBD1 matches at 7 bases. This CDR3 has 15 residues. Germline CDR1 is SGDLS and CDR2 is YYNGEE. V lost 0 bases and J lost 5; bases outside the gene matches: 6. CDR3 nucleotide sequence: TGTGCCAGCAGCGTAGGGACAGGTCAGGGAGATACGCAGTATTTT. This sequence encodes CASSVGTGQGDTQYF.